This T cell receptor (beta chain) derives from a study of response to subunit inactivated influenza vaccine. This clonotype was recorded a few times. TCRdb redid the calling of the RT-PCR reads with MiXCR, one entry per CDR3 protein. Of about 520,000 distinct CDR3 sequences in the sample, roughly 7.6% were seen once. Specimen: PBMCs from blood, collected less than 30 months after vaccination. The receptor was isolated from a man aged 50 to 75 who received an inactivated influenza vaccine.

The CDR3 region is CSAAEVAGVKNIQYF. The CDR3 nucleotides are TGCAGTGCCGCCGAAGTAGCGGGGGTCAAAAACATTCAGTACTTC. The J gene is TRBJ2-4, the V gene TRBV20-1; 9 positions agree with TRBD2. V was pared by 6 bases and J by 3 bases, with 9 bases of the junction left unmatched. CDR3 size: 15 residues. Germline V gives CDR1 DFQATT, CDR2 SNEGSKA (reference sequence).